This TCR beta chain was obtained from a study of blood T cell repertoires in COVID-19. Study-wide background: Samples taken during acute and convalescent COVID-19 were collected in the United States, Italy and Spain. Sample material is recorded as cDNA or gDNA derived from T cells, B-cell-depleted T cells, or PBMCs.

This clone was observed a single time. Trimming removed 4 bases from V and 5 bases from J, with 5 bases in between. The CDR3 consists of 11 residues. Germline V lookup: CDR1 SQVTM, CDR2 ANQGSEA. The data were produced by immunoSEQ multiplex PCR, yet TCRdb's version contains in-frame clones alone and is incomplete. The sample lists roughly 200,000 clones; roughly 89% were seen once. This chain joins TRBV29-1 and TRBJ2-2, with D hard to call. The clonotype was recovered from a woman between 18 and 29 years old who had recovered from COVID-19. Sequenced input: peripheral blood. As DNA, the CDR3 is TGCAGCGTTGCCGAGACCGGGGAGCTGTTTTTT. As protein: CSVAETGELFF.